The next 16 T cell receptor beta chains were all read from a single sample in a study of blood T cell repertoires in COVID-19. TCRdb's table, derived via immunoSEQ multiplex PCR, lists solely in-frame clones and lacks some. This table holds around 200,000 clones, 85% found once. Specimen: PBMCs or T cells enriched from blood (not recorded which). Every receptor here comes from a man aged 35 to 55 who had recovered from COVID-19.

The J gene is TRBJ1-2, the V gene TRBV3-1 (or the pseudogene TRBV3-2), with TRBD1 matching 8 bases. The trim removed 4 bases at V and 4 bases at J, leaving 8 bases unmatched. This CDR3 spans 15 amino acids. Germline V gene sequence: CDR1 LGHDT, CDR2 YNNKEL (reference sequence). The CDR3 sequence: CASSRYGQGGYGYTF. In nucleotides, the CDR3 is TGTGCCAGCAGCCGCTATGGACAGGGAGGCTATGGCTACACCTTC.

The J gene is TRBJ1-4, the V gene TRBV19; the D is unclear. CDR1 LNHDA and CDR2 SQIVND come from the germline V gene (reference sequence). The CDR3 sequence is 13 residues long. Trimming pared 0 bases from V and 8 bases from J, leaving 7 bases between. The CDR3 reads CASSIDPREKLFF. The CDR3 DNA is TGTGCCAGTAGTATAGATCCCAGGGAAAAACTGTTTTTT.

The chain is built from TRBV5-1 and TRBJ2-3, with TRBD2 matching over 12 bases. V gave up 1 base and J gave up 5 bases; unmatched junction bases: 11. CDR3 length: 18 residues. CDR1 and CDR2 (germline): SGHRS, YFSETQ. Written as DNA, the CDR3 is TGCGCCAGCAGCTTGTTAGTCATTACTAGCGGGAGGAAAGATACGCAGTATTTT. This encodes CASSLLVITSGRKDTQYF.

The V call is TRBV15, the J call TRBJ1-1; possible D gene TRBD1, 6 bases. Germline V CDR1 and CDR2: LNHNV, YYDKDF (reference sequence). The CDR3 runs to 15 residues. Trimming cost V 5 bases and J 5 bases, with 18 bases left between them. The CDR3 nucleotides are TGTGCCACCAGCTCCCGACAGGCACCTGAGACTGAAGCTTTCTTT. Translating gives CATSSRQAPETEAFF.

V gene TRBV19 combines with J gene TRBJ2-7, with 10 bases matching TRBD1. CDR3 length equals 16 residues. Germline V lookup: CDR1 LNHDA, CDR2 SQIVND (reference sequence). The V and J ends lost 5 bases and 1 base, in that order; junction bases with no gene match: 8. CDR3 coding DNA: TGTGCCAGTAGTGTCCGGACAGGGGGGATTTCCTACGAGCAGTACTTC. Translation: CASSVRTGGISYEQYF. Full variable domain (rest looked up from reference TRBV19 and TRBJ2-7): DGGITQSPKYLFRKEGQNVTLSCEQNLNHDAMYWYRQDPGQGLRLIYYSQIVNDFQKGDIAEGYSVSREKKESFPLTVTSAQKNPTAFYLCASSVRTGGISYEQYFGPGTRLTVT.

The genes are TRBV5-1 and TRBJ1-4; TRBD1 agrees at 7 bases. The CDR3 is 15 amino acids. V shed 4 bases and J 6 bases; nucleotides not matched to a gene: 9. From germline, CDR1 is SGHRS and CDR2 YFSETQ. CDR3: CASSATGARDEKLFF. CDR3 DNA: TGCGCCAGCAGCGCCACAGGGGCGAGAGATGAAAAACTGTTTTTT. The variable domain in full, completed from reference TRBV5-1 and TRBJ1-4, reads KAGVTQTPRYLIKTRGQQVTLSCSPISGHRSVSWYQQTPGQGLQFLFEYFSETQRNKGNFPGRFSGRQFSNSRSEMNVSTLELGDSALYLCASSATGARDEKLFFGSGTQLSVL.

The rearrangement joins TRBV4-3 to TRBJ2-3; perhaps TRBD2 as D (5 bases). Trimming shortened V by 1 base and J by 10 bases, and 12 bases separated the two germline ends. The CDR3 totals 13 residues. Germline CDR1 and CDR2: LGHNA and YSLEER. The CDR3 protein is CASSQGLEVSQYF. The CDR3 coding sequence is TGCGCCAGCAGCCAAGGGTTGGAGGTGTCGCAGTATTTT.

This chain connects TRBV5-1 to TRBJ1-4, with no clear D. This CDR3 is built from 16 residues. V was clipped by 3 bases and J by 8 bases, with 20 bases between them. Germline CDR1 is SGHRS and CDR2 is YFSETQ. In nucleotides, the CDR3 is TGCGCCAGCAGCTCGAACCCGGGCGGCGGGAAGGAAAAACTGTTTTTT. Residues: CASSSNPGGGKEKLFF.

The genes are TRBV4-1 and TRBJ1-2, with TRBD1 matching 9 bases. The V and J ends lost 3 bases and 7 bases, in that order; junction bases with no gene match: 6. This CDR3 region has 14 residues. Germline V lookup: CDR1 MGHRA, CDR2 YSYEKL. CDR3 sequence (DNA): TGCGCCAGCAGCCATCGGGACAGGGAGGCTGGCTACACCTTC. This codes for CASSHRDREAGYTF.

CDR3 in amino acids: CASSQIASGDNNEQFF. Here the CDR3 DNA reads TGCGCCAGCAGCCAAATCGCTAGCGGAGATAACAATGAGCAGTTCTTC. The rearrangement links TRBV4-1 to TRBJ2-1, with 7 positions matching TRBD2. CDR3 size: 16 residues. After removal of 2 bases from V and 5 bases from J, the junction contained 9 bases not matched to a gene. Germline V gene lookup returns CDR1 MGHRA and CDR2 YSYEKL.

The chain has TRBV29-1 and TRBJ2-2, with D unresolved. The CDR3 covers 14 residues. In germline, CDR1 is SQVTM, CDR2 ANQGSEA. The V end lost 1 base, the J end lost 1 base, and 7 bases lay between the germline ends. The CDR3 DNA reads TGCAGCGTTGAAGGGCCGTTGAACACCGGGGAGCTGTTTTTT. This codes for CSVEGPLNTGELFF.

The DNA of the CDR3 is TGTGCCAGCAGCGCAGACAGGGGGCGCGCAGATACGCAGTATTTT. Its protein is CASSADRGRADTQYF. The gene calls are TRBV2 and TRBJ2-3, with 10 nucleotides matching TRBD1. V lost 6 bases and J lost 4; bases outside the gene matches: 7. CDR1 and CDR2 from the germline V gene are SNHLY and FYNNEI. The length of the CDR3 is 15 residues.

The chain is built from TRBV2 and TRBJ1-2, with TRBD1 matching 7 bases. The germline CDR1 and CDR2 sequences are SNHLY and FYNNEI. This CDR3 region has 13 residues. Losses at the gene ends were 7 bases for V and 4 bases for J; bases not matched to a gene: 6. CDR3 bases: TGTGCCAGCACCTCAGGGGGGACCTATGGCTACACCTTC. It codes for CASTSGGTYGYTF.

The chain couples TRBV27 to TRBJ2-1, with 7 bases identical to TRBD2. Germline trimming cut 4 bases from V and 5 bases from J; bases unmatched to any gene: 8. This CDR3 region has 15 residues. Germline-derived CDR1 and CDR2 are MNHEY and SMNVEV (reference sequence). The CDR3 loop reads CASSSLADLNNEQFF. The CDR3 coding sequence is TGTGCCAGCAGTTCCCTAGCGGACTTAAACAATGAGCAGTTCTTC.

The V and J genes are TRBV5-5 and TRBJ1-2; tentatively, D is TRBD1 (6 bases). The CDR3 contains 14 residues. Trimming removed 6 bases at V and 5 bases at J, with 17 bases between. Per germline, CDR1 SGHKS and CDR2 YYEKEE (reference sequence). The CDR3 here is CASTLGAGQYGYTF. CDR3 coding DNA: TGTGCCAGCACCCTGGGGGCAGGGCAGTATGGCTACACCTTC.

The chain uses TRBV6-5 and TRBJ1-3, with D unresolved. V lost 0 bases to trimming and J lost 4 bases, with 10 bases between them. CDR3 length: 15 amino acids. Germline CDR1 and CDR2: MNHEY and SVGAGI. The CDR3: CASSYSRDSGNTIYF. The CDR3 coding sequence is TGTGCCAGCAGTTACTCGCGGGATTCCGGAAACACCATATATTTT.